The present T cell receptor beta chain was sequenced within a study of blood T cell repertoires in COVID-19. Study in general: Italy, Spain and the United States were the sources of the convalescent and acute COVID-19 samples.

Points on this clone: At one end, the junction sequence differs from germline, possibly due to a read error.

In Seattle, patients joined the study during active infection and were tracked longitudinally. Original analysis: Nucleated cell counts were estimated from reference gene primer amplification. Here immunoSEQ multiplex PCR was the method, and the copy in TCRdb shows in-frame clones only, minus some. V and J calls and clone size follow that table, whereas D and trimming were derived from the DNA. The data contain around 440,000 clones, approximately 90% of them singletons. This TCR derives from a woman in her forties or fifties with COVID-19, enrolled during active disease. Material for sequencing was peripheral blood.

CDR3 nucleotide sequence: TGTGCCAGTAGTCTGAGGACAGGGCGAGCGATCTTC. It specifies CASSLRTGRAIF. This sequence joins TRBV19 and TRBJ2-1, with 8 bases identical to TRBD1. The CDR3 is 12 amino acids. Per germline, CDR1 LNHDA and CDR2 SQIVND (reference sequence).